This entry lists 28 T cell receptor beta chains sequenced from one sample in a study of cytomegalovirus exposure and HLA in healthy donors. A multiplex PCR was run with 60 Vbeta primers and 13 Jbeta primers. Sequencing used immunoSEQ multiplex PCR; TCRdb keeps in-frame clones, though not all of them. The table has fewer than 100,000 clones, roughly 85% seen once. The sequenced sample was PBMCs. These receptor sequences come from a female donor in good health and CMV-seronegative.

V gene TRBV6-1 combines with J gene TRBJ2-7; D is undetermined. CDR1 MNHNS and CDR2 SASEGT come from the germline V gene. This CDR3 comprises 13 residues. Trimming shortened V by 1 base and J by 2 bases, and 6 bases separated the two germline ends. Written as DNA, the CDR3 is TGTGCCAGCAGTGAAGGGGCTCCCTACGAGCAGTACTTC. Amino acid sequence: CASSEGAPYEQYF.

The chain couples TRBV6-5 to TRBJ1-4; D is unresolved. The germline gives CDR1 MNHEY, CDR2 SVGAGI. The CDR3 consists of 14 residues. Trimming took off 6 bases at V and 0 bases at J, with 8 bases between the two ends. The chain's CDR3 is CASSLIATNEKLFF. In DNA, the CDR3 is TGTGCCAGCAGCTTAATTGCAACTAATGAAAAACTGTTTTTT.

This clone was counted a single time. The rearrangement joins TRBV5-1 to TRBJ2-1, with TRBD2 matching 16 bases. This CDR3 spans 14 amino acids. Germline CDR1 SGHRS, CDR2 YFSETQ. Losses at the gene ends were 6 bases for V and 10 bases for J; bases not matched to a gene: 4. The CDR3 coding sequence is TGCGCCAGCACGGGACTAGCGGGAGGGGAAGAGCAGTTCTTC. Protein: CASTGLAGGEEQFF. The full variable domain, with the rest looked up from reference TRBV5-1 and TRBJ2-1, is KAGVTQTPRYLIKTRGQQVTLSCSPISGHRSVSWYQQTPGQGLQFLFEYFSETQRNKGNFPGRFSGRQFSNSRSEMNVSTLELGDSALYLCASTGLAGGEEQFFGPGTRLTVL.

The rearrangement joins TRBV5-6 to TRBJ2-3, with 8 bases identical to TRBD1. Trimming at V came to 4 bases and at J to 4 bases, leaving 2 bases not matched to a gene. Germline V gene sequence: CDR1 SGHDT, CDR2 YYEEEE. The CDR3 is 13 residues long. CDR3 DNA: TGTGCCAGCAGCGCGGACAGGGCAGATACGCAGTATTTT. Translation gives CASSADRADTQYF.

The sample holds one count of this clone. The rearrangement uses TRBV4-3 and TRBJ1-6, with TRBD1 matching over 10 bases. V lost 1 base, J lost 8 bases, and 11 bases stayed unmatched. CDR3 length equals 18 residues. CDR1 is LGHNA and CDR2 is YSLEER in the germline V gene. The CDR3 nucleotides read TGCGCCAGCAGCCAAGCGACCTTCGGGACAGGGGCGTATTCACCCCTCCACTTT. It codes for CASSQATFGTGAYSPLHF.

This chain uses TRBV5-1 with TRBJ2-5; D is perhaps TRBD2 (5 bases). CDR3 size: 13 residues. CDR1 is SGHRS, CDR2 YFSETQ, per germline. Trimming left V 3 bases short and J 5 bases short, with 11 bases between. DNA of the CDR3: TGCGCCAGCAGCTCGGAGGTTTTGGAGACCCAGTACTTC. Translated, it gives CASSSEVLETQYF. Based on the CDR3 plus reference TRBV5-1 and TRBJ2-5, the full variable domain is KAGVTQTPRYLIKTRGQQVTLSCSPISGHRSVSWYQQTPGQGLQFLFEYFSETQRNKGNFPGRFSGRQFSNSRSEMNVSTLELGDSALYLCASSSEVLETQYFGPGTRLLVL.

This chain uses TRBV9 with TRBJ1-6; 8 nucleotides match TRBD1. Germline lookup yields CDR1 SGDLS and CDR2 YYNGEE. V lost 3 bases, J lost 11 bases, and 13 bases stayed unmatched. This CDR3 region has 16 residues. The CDR3 reads CASSDPGQGTAAPLHF. DNA of the CDR3: TGTGCCAGCAGCGACCCCGGACAGGGAACGGCGGCACCCCTCCACTTT. Based on the CDR3 plus reference TRBV9 and TRBJ1-6, the full variable domain is DSGVTQTPKHLITATGQRVTLRCSPRSGDLSVYWYQQSLDQGLQFLIQYYNGEERAKGNILERFSAQQFPDLHSELNLSSLELGDSALYFCASSDPGQGTAAPLHFGNGTRLTVT.

The CDR3 region has the DNA TGTGCCAGCTCACCTGGACAGGGTACTGAAGCTTTCTTT. Translated, it gives CASSPGQGTEAFF. The chain joins TRBV18 to TRBJ1-1; 8 bases are a match to TRBD1. Germline values: CDR1 KGHSH, CDR2 LQKENI. There are 13 residues in the CDR3. With V trimmed by 3 bases and J by 5 bases, 2 bases remained unmatched.

The rearrangement uses TRBV6-5 and TRBJ2-7; D is uncertain. CDR3 length: 14 amino acids. Germline V gene data show CDR1 as MNHEY and CDR2 as SVGAGI. Trimming pared 4 bases from V and 6 bases from J, leaving 16 bases between. As DNA, the CDR3 is TGTGCCAGCAGTTCTCTCCGATACGGCGGCGAGCAGTACTTC. This translates into CASSSLRYGGEQYF.

The gene calls are TRBV10-1 and TRBJ2-7, with 10 bases lining up with TRBD2. The junction had 8 bases not matched to a gene; V was cut back by 8 bases and J by 7 bases. The CDR3 is 13 amino acids. CDR1 WNHNN and CDR2 SYGVQD come from the germline V gene (reference sequence). The DNA of the CDR3 is TGCGCCAGCGGTTCTAGCGGGAGAGGGGAGCAGTACTTC. Its translation is CASGSSGRGEQYF.

The rearrangement joins TRBV5-4 to TRBJ2-2, with a weak D call TRBD1 (5 bases). The CDR3 is 14 amino acids. Germline CDR1 is SGHNT and CDR2 is YYREEE (reference sequence). V shed 5 bases and J shed 4 bases, with 12 bases lying between them. In DNA, the CDR3 is TGTGCCAGCAGACTTTCGACAGTCACCGGGGAGCTGTTTTTT. Residues: CASRLSTVTGELFF. The full variable domain, rest sourced from reference TRBV5-4 and TRBJ2-2, is ETGVTQSPTHLIKTRGQQVTLRCSSQSGHNTVSWYQQALGQGPQFIFQYYREEENGRGNFPPRFSGLQFPNYSSELNVNALELDDSALYLCASRLSTVTGELFFGEGSRLTVL.

The chain carries TRBV7-2 and TRBJ1-1, with 8 positions matching TRBD1. The CDR3 runs to 15 residues. CDR1 and CDR2 (germline): SGHTA, FQGNSA. The ends lost 1 base at V and 4 bases at J; junction bases unmatched: 5. CDR3 region: CASSLEAGGGTEAFF. Written as DNA, the CDR3 is TGTGCCAGCAGCTTAGAGGCAGGGGGCGGCACTGAAGCTTTCTTT.

V gene TRBV7-2 combines with J gene TRBJ2-7; D might be TRBD2 (5 bases). The CDR3 spans 14 residues. Deletions cut 0 bases from V and 3 bases from J, with 9 bases between. Germline V gene sequence: CDR1 SGHTA, CDR2 FQGNSA. CDR3 sequence reads: CASSLATRSYEQYF. For the CDR3, the DNA is TGTGCCAGCAGCTTAGCTACTAGAAGCTACGAGCAGTACTTC.

The V and J genes are TRBV11-2 and TRBJ2-3, with D possibly being TRBD1 (7 bases). The CDR3 consists of 15 residues. Between the trimmed V and J ends, which lost 3 bases and 5 bases, there was a span of 15 bases. Germline V gene data show CDR1 as SGHAT and CDR2 as FQNNGV. The CDR3 bases are TGTGCCAGCAGCTTTGGGGGGACAGAAGGAGATACGCAGTATTTT. This encodes CASSFGGTEGDTQYF.

The chain links TRBV6-5 to TRBJ2-5, with 7 bases that match TRBD1. J lost 2 bases, V lost 4 bases, and 7 bases had no gene match. CDR1 and CDR2 from the germline V gene are MNHEY and SVGAGI. CDR3 size: 15 residues. CDR3: CASSSFPGQQETQYF. The CDR3 DNA is TGTGCCAGCAGTTCCTTTCCGGGACAGCAAGAGACCCAGTACTTC.

This chain joins TRBV21-1 and TRBJ1-5; whether TRBD1, the table's D call, matches the DNA was not checked. TRBV21-1 is described as a pseudogene. This CDR3 spans 17 amino acids. The CDR3 protein is CASSKEHETGVNQPQHF. CDR3 coding DNA: TGTGCCAGCAGCAAAGAACACGAGACAGGGGTCAATCAGCCCCAGCATTTT.

This clone was recorded once. The gene calls are TRBV18 and TRBJ1-1, with TRBD1 matching over 7 bases. V dropped 3 bases and J dropped 0; count of bases not matched to a gene: 10. The CDR3 has 17 amino acids. Per germline, CDR1 KGHSH and CDR2 LQKENI. The CDR3 sequence is CASSPGRGGTLNTEAFF. The CDR3 DNA reads TGTGCCAGCTCACCCGGGAGAGGGGGCACCCTGAACACTGAAGCTTTCTTT.

V is TRBV19 and J is TRBJ2-1; 8 bases are a match to TRBD2. The CDR3 sequence is 15 residues long. Germline V gene data show CDR1 as LNHDA and CDR2 as SQIVND (reference sequence). With V trimmed by 3 bases and J by 2 bases, 3 bases remained unmatched. CDR3: CASSMGSGAYNEQFF. CDR3 in DNA: TGTGCCAGTAGTATGGGTAGCGGGGCCTACAATGAGCAGTTCTTC.

This clone came up a few times. The chain carries TRBV19 and TRBJ1-1; 11 bases match TRBD1. Per germline, CDR1 LNHDA and CDR2 SQIVND (reference sequence). The CDR3 runs 13 residues. J lost 3 bases, V lost 8 bases, and 2 bases had no gene match. The CDR3 region has the DNA TGTGCCAGTCGGGGACAGGGGGACACTGAAGCTTTCTTT. It encodes CASRGQGDTEAFF.

This chain connects TRBV2 to TRBJ2-7, with 13 bases identical to TRBD2. After removal of 6 bases from V and 7 bases from J, the junction contained 6 bases not matched to a gene. Germline-derived CDR1 and CDR2 are SNHLY and FYNNEI. The CDR3 consists of 14 residues. CDR3 amino acids: CASSGLAGVREQYF. The CDR3 bases are TGTGCCAGCAGCGGACTAGCGGGAGTGAGAGAGCAGTACTTC.

V is TRBV18 and J is TRBJ1-2, with 8 positions matching TRBD1. V dropped 5 bases and J dropped 4; count of bases not matched to a gene: 9. CDR3 size: 15 residues. CDR1 KGHSH and CDR2 LQKENI come from the germline V gene. CDR3 amino acids: CASSTTGARSYGYTF. DNA for the CDR3: TGTGCCAGCTCAACGACAGGGGCGAGGAGCTATGGCTACACCTTC. Full variable domain (missing parts from reference TRBV18 and TRBJ1-2): NAGVMQNPRHLVRRRGQEARLRCSPMKGHSHVYWYRQLPEEGLKFMVYLQKENIIDESGMPKERFSAEFPKEGPSILRIQQVVRGDSAAYFCASSTTGARSYGYTFGSGTRLTVV.

This clone was recorded a few times. The rearrangement links TRBV6-5 to TRBJ1-1; TRBD1 matches 9 bases. The V gene's germline CDR1 is MNHEY and CDR2 SVGAGI. The CDR3 loop spans 13 amino acids. The J segment lost 5 bases and the V segment lost 5 bases, leaving 3 bases of the junction unmatched. In DNA, the CDR3 is TGTGCCAGCAGTGGAGGACAGGGGACTGAAGCTTTCTTT. It specifies CASSGGQGTEAFF.

This chain joins TRBV19 and TRBJ2-2, with D perhaps TRBD1 (6 bases). This CDR3 has 16 amino acids. The germline gives CDR1 LNHDA, CDR2 SQIVND (reference sequence). The V end was cut by 5 bases, the J end by 3 bases, with 16 bases between. CDR3 in amino acids: CASSPTQGVYTGELFF. The DNA of the CDR3 is TGTGCCAGTAGTCCAACACAGGGTGTATACACCGGGGAGCTGTTTTTT.

The chain carries TRBV2 and TRBJ1-2, with a weak D call TRBD1 (5 bases). The length of the CDR3 is 12 residues. V gave up 6 bases and J gave up 11 bases, with 16 bases separating them. The germline V gene has CDR1 SNHLY and CDR2 FYNNEI. DNA of the CDR3: TGTGCCAGCAGGGGCGGGACCACCTTTTACACCTTC. Its protein product is CASRGGTTFYTF.

This clone has a single count. The chain recombines TRBV27 with TRBJ1-2; 9 positions agree with TRBD1. The V segment lost 3 bases and the J segment 6 bases; nucleotides outside the gene matches: 2. This CDR3 is built from 13 residues. Germline V CDR1 and CDR2: MNHEY, SMNVEV (reference sequence). The CDR3 loop reads CASSFGTGNGYTF. CDR3 in DNA: TGTGCCAGCAGTTTTGGGACAGGGAATGGCTACACCTTC.

There are a few counts of this clone. The gene calls are TRBV10-2 and TRBJ2-2, with 13 bases matching TRBD2. This CDR3 contains 18 residues. The germline CDR1 and CDR2 sequences are WSHSY and SAAADI. The V and J ends lost 6 bases and 6 bases, in that order; junction bases with no gene match: 13. The CDR3 region is CASRTLGLAGVRAGELFF. The CDR3 nucleotides are TGCGCCAGCAGGACCCTAGGACTAGCGGGAGTACGTGCCGGGGAGCTGTTTTTT.

The rearrangement uses TRBV5-1 and TRBJ1-4; D is unresolved. CDR1 and CDR2 from the germline V gene are SGHRS and YFSETQ. With 0 bases removed from V and 5 bases from J, the gap between germline ends came to 11 bases. The CDR3 sequence is 15 residues long. The chain's CDR3 is CASSLVGGTNEKLFF. DNA for the CDR3: TGCGCCAGCAGCTTGGTGGGAGGAACAAATGAAAAACTGTTTTTT. Drawing the rest from reference TRBV5-1 and TRBJ1-4, the complete variable domain is KAGVTQTPRYLIKTRGQQVTLSCSPISGHRSVSWYQQTPGQGLQFLFEYFSETQRNKGNFPGRFSGRQFSNSRSEMNVSTLELGDSALYLCASSLVGGTNEKLFFGSGTQLSVL.

This clone was found a few times. This chain joins TRBV6-6 and TRBJ2-3; tentatively, D is TRBD2 (5 bases). Germline CDR1 reads MNHNY; CDR2 reads SVGAGI (reference sequence). V lost 8 bases to trimming and J lost 2 bases, with 11 bases between them. The CDR3 contains 13 residues. The CDR3 reads CASVLGSTDTQYF. The CDR3 DNA reads TGTGCCAGCGTACTAGGTTCCACAGATACGCAGTATTTT.